This TCR beta chain was documented in a study of shared clonotypes between healthy human individuals. Measured with immunoSEQ multiplex PCR; TCRdb has only the in-frame clones, and not every one. The data contain 490,000 or so clones, 76% of them singletons. Trimming removed 0 bases from V and 0 bases from J, with 10 bases in between. Per the germline V gene, CDR1 is SGHNT and CDR2 is YYREEE (reference sequence). The CDR3 runs 15 residues. J is TRBJ2-7 and V is TRBV5-4, with a tentative D call TRBD2 (5 bases). This sequence originates from a woman aged 40 to 55 in good health. Some clones in this sample may be carry-over from other donors' samples. What was sequenced was PBMCs. CDR3 nucleotides: TGTGCCAGCAGCTTGGACCGCGGGCCCTCCTACGAGCAGTACTTC. Translating gives CASSLDRGPSYEQYF.